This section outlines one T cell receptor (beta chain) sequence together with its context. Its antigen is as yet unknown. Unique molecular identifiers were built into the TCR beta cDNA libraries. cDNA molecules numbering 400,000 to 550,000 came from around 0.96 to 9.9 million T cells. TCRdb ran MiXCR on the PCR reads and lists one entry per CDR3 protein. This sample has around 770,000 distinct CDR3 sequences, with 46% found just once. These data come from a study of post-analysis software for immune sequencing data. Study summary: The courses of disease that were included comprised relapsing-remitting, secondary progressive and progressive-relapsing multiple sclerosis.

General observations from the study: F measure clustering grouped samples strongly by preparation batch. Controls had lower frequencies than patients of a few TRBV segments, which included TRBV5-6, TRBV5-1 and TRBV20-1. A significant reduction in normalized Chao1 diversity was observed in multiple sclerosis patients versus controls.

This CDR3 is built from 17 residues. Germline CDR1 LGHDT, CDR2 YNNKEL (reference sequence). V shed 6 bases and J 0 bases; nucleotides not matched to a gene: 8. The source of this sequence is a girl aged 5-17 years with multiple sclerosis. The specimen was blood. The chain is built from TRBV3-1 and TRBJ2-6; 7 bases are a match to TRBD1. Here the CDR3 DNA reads TGTGCCAGCAGGACGACAGGGTTAAGCTCTGGGGCCAACGTCCTGACTTTC. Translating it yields CASRTTGLSSGANVLTF.